The sequence of this TCR beta chain was determined in a study of T cell repertoires in cytomegalovirus infection. Overall study context: HLA-B-restricted CMV epitopes that are well studied were used alongside recently identified HLA-C-restricted ones. TCR beta signatures that were public indicated CMV infection and matching HLA type. Findings of the study overall: Using cumulative public TCR beta family frequency, the authors identified those who carried CMV together with the relevant HLA. HLA-C-restricted CMV-specific TCR beta clonotypes prevailed in the ex vivo response.

TCRdb ran MiXCR on the reads and lists one entry per CDR3 protein. Altogether under 130,000 distinct CDR3 sequences are present, approximately 45% being singletons, with the ten largest covering less than 80%. This CDR3 is 14 amino acids long. J lost 4 bases, V lost 6 bases, and 8 bases had no gene match. Germline V CDR1 and CDR2: SGHVS, FQNEAQ. This clonotype was detected a few times. Its specificity is not known. This TCR was sampled from a human donor in good health (CMV status not recorded). Some clones in this sample may be carry-over from other donors' samples. This rearrangement joins TRBV7-8 to TRBJ1-2; 7 nucleotides agree with TRBD1. The input for sequencing was CD8+ T cells from cultured PBMCs, taken from culture after CMV antigen stimulation. CDR3 DNA sequence: TGTGCCAGCAGGTTACAGGGGATCGGCTATGGCTACACCTTC. It encodes CASRLQGIGYGYTF.